This is a list of T cell receptor beta chains from one sample in a study of graft-versus-host responses after intestinal transplantation. Measured with immunoSEQ multiplex PCR; TCRdb has only the in-frame clones, and not every one. The table has about 100,000 clones, roughly 87% seen once; the top ten hold about 0.75%. Their recognized antigens are unknown. Sequenced here: unstimulated CD4+ T cells sorted from spleen or lymph node cells, sampled before transplant. The source is a human donor who was the organ donor for an intestinal transplant. Each CDR3 is given with its conserved first and last residue. The D gene is left open where the match is weak. Clone size is shown for a subset of rows, as once, few, many or a class of expanded clone.

j_call cdr3_length d_call v_call clone_size cdr3_aa cdr3_nt
TRBJ2-5 14 NA TRBV18 NA CASSPPSLGETQYF TGTGCCAGCTCACCACCGTCACTGGGGGAGACCCAGTACTTC
TRBJ1-6 16 NA TRBV5-6 NA CASSLVSATVWSPLHF TGTGCCAGCAGCTTGGTGTCGGCGACAGTCTGGTCACCCCTCCACTTT
TRBJ2-6 15 NA TRBV6-6 NA CASSSRVSGANVLTF TGTGCCAGCAGTTCCAGGGTCTCTGGGGCCAACGTCCTGACTTTC
TRBJ1-5 14 NA TRBV6-1 NA CASRGQFSNQPQHF TGTGCCAGCAGAGGACAGTTCAGCAATCAGCCCCAGCATTTT
TRBJ2-2 16 TRBD2 TRBV7-9 NA CASTPSGVGKTGELFF TGTGCCAGCACTCCTAGCGGGGTGGGGAAAACCGGGGAGCTGTTTTTT
TRBJ1-5 12 NA TRBV11-3 NA CASSLAGQPQHF TGTGCCAGCAGCTTAGCTGGCCAGCCCCAGCATTTT
TRBJ1-1 12 NA TRBV7-2 NA CASSLVYTEAFF TGTGCCAGCAGCTTAGTATACACTGAAGCTTTCTTT
TRBJ1-6 12 NA TRBV5-1 few CASSLEQGPLHF TGCGCCAGCAGCCTTGAACAGGGACCCCTCCACTTT
TRBJ2-1 16 NA TRBV5-1 NA CASSFLGQSSYNEQFF TGCGCCAGCAGCTTCCTTGGACAGAGCTCCTACAATGAGCAGTTCTTC
TRBJ2-5 16 TRBD2 TRBV10-2 NA CASSRGGGGLREVQYF TGCGCCAGCAGCCGGGGAGGCGGGGGTCTAAGAGAGGTCCAGTACTTC
TRBJ2-7 16 TRBD2 TRBV5-1 NA CASSPPGGAGPYEQYF TGCGCCAGCAGCCCCCCGGGGGGTGCAGGACCCTACGAGCAGTACTTC
TRBJ2-5 13 NA TRBV11-2 NA CASSPRTKETQYF TGTGCCAGCAGCCCACGGACTAAAGAGACCCAGTACTTC
TRBJ2-7 15 TRBD2 TRBV6-5 NA CASSKLAGAPYEQYF TGTGCCAGCAGCAAACTAGCGGGGGCACCCTACGAGCAGTACTTC
TRBJ1-1 14 NA TRBV6-1 NA CASSTGSSNTEAFF TGTGCCAGCAGCACCGGGTCGTCGAACACTGAAGCTTTCTTT
TRBJ2-6 17 TRBD1 TRBV5-4 NA CASSEPGQTRGANVLTF TGTGCCAGCAGCGAACCGGGACAGACAAGAGGGGCCAACGTCCTGACTTTC
TRBJ1-1 13 NA TRBV5-1 NA CANSLVGWTEAFF TGCGCCAACAGCTTGGTAGGTTGGACTGAAGCTTTCTTT
TRBJ2-5 19 TRBD2 TRBV5-1 NA CASSLGREVVVKRKETQYF TGCGCCAGCAGCTTGGGGCGGGAGGTAGTAGTGAAGAGAAAAGAGACCCAGTACTTC
TRBJ1-4 15 NA TRBV7-9 few CASSLDGATNEKLFF TGTGCCAGCAGCTTAGACGGAGCAACTAATGAAAAACTGTTTTTT
TRBJ2-1 13 NA TRBV5-5 NA CASSLEWGGEQFF TGTGCCAGCAGCTTAGAGTGGGGTGGTGAGCAGTTCTTC
TRBJ2-7 15 NA TRBV7-9 once CASSLGEGVSPSRYF TGTGCCAGCAGCTTAGGAGAAGGGGTGTCACCATCACGGTACTTC
TRBJ1-3 15 NA TRBV5-1 few CASSLTAGSGNTIYF TGCGCCAGCAGCTTGACGGCGGGGTCCGGAAACACCATATATTTT
TRBJ2-2 19 TRBD1 TRBV27 NA CASSFYLNRGLANTGELFF TGTGCCAGCAGTTTCTACTTGAACAGGGGGCTCGCGAACACCGGGGAGCTGTTTTTT
TRBJ2-3 15 NA TRBV5-4 NA CASSLRSTGVDTQYF TGTGCCAGCAGCTTGCGGAGTACAGGTGTGGATACGCAGTATTTT
TRBJ1-1 15 NA TRBV5-6 once CASSLSQRLNTEAFF TGTGCCAGCAGCTTGAGTCAGAGACTGAACACTGAAGCTTTCTTT
TRBJ1-1 14 NA TRBV6-5 NA CASSYGGLNTEAFF TGTGCCAGCAGTTACGGGGGCTTGAACACTGAAGCTTTCTTT
TRBJ2-1 16 TRBD2 TRBV6-5 NA CASSSKTSGIFDEQFF TGTGCCAGCAGTTCAAAGACTAGCGGGATATTCGATGAGCAGTTCTTC
TRBJ1-5 13 NA TRBV6-5 NA CASSYGENQPQHF TGTGCCAGCAGTTACGGTGAGAATCAGCCCCAGCATTTT
TRBJ1-4 16 TRBD1 TRBV30 few CAWSRQQGTRNEKLFF TGTGCCTGGAGTCGCCAACAGGGGACCCGTAATGAAAAACTGTTTTTT
TRBJ2-1 15 NA TRBV7-9 NA CASSLVLSSYNEQFF TGTGCCAGCAGCTTAGTCCTGAGCTCCTACAATGAGCAGTTCTTC
TRBJ2-7 16 TRBD2 TRBV18 NA CASSPGTSVFSYEQYF TGTGCCAGCTCACCAGGGACTAGCGTGTTCTCCTACGAGCAGTACTTC
TRBJ1-1 15 TRBD1 TRBV5-1 NA CASSSVGTGGREAFF TGCGCCAGCAGCTCGGTGGGGACAGGGGGCAGGGAAGCTTTCTTT
TRBJ1-2 11 NA TRBV6-5 NA CAGGGYYGYTF TGTGCCGGGGGGGGATACTATGGCTACACCTTC
TRBJ2-5 13 TRBD1 TRBV5-6 NA CASSTRQGRTQYF TGTGCCAGCAGCACCCGACAGGGGAGGACCCAGTACTTC
TRBJ2-3 17 NA TRBV5-1 NA CASSLVWVQGGTDTQYF TGCGCCAGCAGCTTGGTCTGGGTGCAGGGAGGCACAGATACGCAGTATTTT
TRBJ1-1 12 NA TRBV6-5 NA CASSEAVPQAFF TGTGCCAGCAGTGAGGCGGTTCCCCAAGCTTTCTTT
TRBJ2-1 14 NA TRBV6-1 NA CASSGFSSYNEQFF TGTGCCAGCAGTGGGTTCAGCTCCTACAATGAGCAGTTCTTC
TRBJ2-3 13 NA TRBV5-1 NA CASSPDRADTQYF TGCGCCAGCAGCCCGGATCGGGCAGATACGCAGTATTTT
TRBJ2-7 14 TRBD2 TRBV6-5 NA CASSPTSGKHEQYF TGTGCCAGCAGTCCGACTAGCGGGAAGCACGAGCAGTACTTC